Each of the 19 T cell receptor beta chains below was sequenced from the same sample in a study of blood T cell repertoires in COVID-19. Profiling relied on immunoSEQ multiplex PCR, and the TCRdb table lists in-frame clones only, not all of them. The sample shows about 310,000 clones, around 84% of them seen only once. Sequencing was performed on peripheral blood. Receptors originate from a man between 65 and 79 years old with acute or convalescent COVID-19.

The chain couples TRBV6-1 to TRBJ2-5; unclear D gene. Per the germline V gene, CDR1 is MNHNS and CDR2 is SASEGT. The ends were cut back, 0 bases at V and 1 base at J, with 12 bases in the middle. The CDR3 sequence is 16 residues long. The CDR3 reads CASSEAWAASQETQYF. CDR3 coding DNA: TGTGCCAGCAGTGAAGCATGGGCAGCCTCCCAAGAGACCCAGTACTTC.

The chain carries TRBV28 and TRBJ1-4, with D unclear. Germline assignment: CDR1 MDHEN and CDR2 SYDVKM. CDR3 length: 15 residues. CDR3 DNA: TGTGGGCTAAACCCAGGCCAGCATGGTAATGAAAAACTGTTTTTT. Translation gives CGLNPGQHGNEKLFF.

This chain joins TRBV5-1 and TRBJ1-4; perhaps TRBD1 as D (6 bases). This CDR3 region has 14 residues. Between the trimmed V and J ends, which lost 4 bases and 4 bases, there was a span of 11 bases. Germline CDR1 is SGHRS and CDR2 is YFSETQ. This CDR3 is CASSIGGVNEKLFF. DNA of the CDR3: TGCGCCAGCAGCATAGGGGGAGTTAATGAAAAACTGTTTTTT.

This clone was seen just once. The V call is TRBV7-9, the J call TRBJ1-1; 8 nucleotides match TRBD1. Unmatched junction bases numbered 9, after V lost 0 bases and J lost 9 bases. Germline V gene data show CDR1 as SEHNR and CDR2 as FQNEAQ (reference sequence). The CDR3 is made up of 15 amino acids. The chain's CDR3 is CASSLASGGHQQAFF. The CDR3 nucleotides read TGTGCCAGCAGCTTAGCGTCAGGGGGCCACCAACAAGCTTTCTTT.

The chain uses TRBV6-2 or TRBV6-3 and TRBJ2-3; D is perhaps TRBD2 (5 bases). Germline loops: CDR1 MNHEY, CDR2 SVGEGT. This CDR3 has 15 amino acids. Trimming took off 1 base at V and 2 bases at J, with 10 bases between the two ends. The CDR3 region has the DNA TGTGCCAGCAGTTACTTTTCGGGGTCCACAGATACGCAGTATTTT. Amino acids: CASSYFSGSTDTQYF.

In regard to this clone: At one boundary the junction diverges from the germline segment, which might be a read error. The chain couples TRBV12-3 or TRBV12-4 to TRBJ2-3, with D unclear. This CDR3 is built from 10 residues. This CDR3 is CASSLGRVRF. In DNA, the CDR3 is TGTGCCAGCAGTTTAGGACGGGTTCGCTTT.

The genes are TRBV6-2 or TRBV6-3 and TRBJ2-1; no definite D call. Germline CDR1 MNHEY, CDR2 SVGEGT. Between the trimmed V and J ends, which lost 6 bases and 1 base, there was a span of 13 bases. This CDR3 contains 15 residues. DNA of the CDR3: TGTGCCAGCAGCCGCCGGATGAGGTCCTACAATGAGCAGTTCTTC. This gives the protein CASSRRMRSYNEQFF.

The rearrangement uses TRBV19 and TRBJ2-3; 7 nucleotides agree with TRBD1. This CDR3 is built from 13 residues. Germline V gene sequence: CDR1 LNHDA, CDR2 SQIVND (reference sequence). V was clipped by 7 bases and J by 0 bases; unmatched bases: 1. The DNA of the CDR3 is TGTGCCAGTAAGACAGGGAGCACAGATACGCAGTATTTT. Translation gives CASKTGSTDTQYF.

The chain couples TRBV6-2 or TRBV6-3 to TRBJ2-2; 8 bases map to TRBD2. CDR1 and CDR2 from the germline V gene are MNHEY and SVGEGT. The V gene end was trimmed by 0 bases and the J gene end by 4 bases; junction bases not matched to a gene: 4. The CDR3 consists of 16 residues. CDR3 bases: TGTGCCAGCAGTTACTCGTACGGGAGGGCCACCGGGGAGCTGTTTTTT. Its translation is CASSYSYGRATGELFF.

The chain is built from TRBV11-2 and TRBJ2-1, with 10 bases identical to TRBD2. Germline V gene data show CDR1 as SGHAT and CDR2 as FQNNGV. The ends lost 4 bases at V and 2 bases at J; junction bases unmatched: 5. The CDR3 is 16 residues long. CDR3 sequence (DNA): TGTGCCAGCAGCTCCGGACTAGCGGTCACCTACAATGAGCAGTTCTTC. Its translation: CASSSGLAVTYNEQFF. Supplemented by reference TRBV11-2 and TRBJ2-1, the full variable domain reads EAGVAQSPRYKIIEKRQSVAFWCNPISGHATLYWYQQILGQGPKLLIQFQNNGVVDDSQLPKDRFSAERLKGVDSTLKIQPAKLEDSAVYLCASSSGLAVTYNEQFFGPGTRLTVL.

CDR3 sequence reads: CASSLSGGDGYEQYF. The CDR3 nucleotides are TGCGCCAGCAGCTTGTCCGGGGGAGACGGTTACGAGCAGTACTTC. V and J are TRBV5-1 and TRBJ2-7, with D perhaps matching TRBD2 (6 bases). The V gene's germline CDR1 is SGHRS and CDR2 YFSETQ. The V end was cut by 1 base, the J end by 4 bases, with 15 bases between. This CDR3 contains 15 residues.

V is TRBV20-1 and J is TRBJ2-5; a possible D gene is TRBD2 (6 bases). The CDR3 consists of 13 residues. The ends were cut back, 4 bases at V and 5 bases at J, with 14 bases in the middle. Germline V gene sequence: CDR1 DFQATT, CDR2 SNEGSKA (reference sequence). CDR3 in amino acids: CSAIDRLGETQYF. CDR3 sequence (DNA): TGCAGTGCTATTGACCGACTAGGGGAGACCCAGTACTTC.

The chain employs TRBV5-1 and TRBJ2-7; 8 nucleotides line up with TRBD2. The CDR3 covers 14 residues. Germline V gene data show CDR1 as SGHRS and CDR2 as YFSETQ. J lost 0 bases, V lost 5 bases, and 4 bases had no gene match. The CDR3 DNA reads TGCGCCAGCAGACAAGCGGGGGCCTCCTACGAGCAGTACTTC. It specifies CASRQAGASYEQYF.

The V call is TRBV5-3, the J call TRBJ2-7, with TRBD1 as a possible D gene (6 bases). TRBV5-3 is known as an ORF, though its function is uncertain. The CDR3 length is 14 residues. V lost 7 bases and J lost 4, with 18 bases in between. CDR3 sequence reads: CARGQRQDFYEQYF. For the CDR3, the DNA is TGTGCCAGAGGGCAGAGACAGGATTTTTACGAGCAGTACTTC.

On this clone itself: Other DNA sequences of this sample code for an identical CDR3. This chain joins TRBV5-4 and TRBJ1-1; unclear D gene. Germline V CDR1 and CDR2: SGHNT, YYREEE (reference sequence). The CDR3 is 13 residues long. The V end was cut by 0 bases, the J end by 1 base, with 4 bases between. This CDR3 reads CASSLAGNTEAFF. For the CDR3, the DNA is TGTGCCAGCAGCTTGGCCGGGAACACTGAAGCTTTCTTT.

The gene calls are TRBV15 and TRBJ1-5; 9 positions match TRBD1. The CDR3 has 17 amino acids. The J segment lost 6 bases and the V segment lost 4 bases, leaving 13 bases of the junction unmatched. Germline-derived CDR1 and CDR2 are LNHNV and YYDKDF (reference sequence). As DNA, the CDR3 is TGTGCCACCAGCATGACAGGGGGAATAACGTACGGTCAGCCCCAGCATTTT. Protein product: CATSMTGGITYGQPQHF. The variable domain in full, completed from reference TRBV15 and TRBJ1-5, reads DAMVIQNPRYQVTQFGKPVTLSCSQTLNHNVMYWYQQKSSQAPKLLFHYYDKDFNNEADTPDNFQSRRPNTSFCFLDIRSPGLGDTAMYLCATSMTGGITYGQPQHFGDGTRLSIL.

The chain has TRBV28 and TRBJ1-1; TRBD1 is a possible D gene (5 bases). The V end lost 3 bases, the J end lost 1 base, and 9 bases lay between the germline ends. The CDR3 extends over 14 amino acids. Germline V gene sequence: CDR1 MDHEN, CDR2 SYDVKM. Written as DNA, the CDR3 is TGTGCCAGCAGTTTTCTAGGGGCGAACACTGAAGCTTTCTTT. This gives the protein CASSFLGANTEAFF.

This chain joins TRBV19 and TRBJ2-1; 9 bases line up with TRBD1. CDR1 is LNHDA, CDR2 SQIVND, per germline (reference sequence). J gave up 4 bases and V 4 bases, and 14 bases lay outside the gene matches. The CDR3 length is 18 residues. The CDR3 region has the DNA TGTGCCAGTAGTACAATAGCGCCTCGACAGGGGGGATACAATGAGCAGTTCTTC. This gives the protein CASSTIAPRQGGYNEQFF.

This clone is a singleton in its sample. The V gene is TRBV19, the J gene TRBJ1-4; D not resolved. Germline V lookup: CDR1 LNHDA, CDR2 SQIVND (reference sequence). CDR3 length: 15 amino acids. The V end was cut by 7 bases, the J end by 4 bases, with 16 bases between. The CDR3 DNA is TGTGCCAGTAAGTCCGGCGGTGGCTTTAATGAAAAACTGTTTTTT. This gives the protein CASKSGGGFNEKLFF.